This is a list of T cell receptor beta chains from one sample in a study of CD8 T cells in ankylosing spondylitis. In TCRdb, the 5' RACE reads were re-called with MiXCR into one record per CDR3 protein. This sample has under 850,000 distinct CDR3 sequences, with around 17% found just once. Material: blood, either unsorted or a sorted T cell fraction (not recorded which). The source of these receptors is a male donor with ankylosing spondylitis. The CDR3 runs from the conserved cysteine through the conserved F or W. D genes are given only for firm matches. Rows give clone size only sometimes, using once, few, many, or a class for an expanded clone.

>many|TRBJ2-5|15|TRBV7-2|TRBD2
CASSFGLAGGETQYF
TGTGCCAGCAGTTTTGGCCTAGCGGGAGGCGAGACCCAGTACTTC
>NA|TRBJ1-2|14|TRBV4-2|NA
CASSQEQGNYGYTF
TGTGCCAGCAGCCAAGAACAGGGAAACTATGGCTACACCTTC
>few|TRBJ2-2|12|TRBV9|NA
CASSTLTGELFF
TGTGCCAGCAGCACCCTGACCGGGGAGCTGTTTTTT
>NA|TRBJ2-7|16|TRBV4-1|TRBD1
CASSRGGQGVTYEQYF
TGCGCCAGCAGCCGCGGGGGACAGGGGGTCACCTACGAGCAGTACTTC
>NA|TRBJ2-1|18|TRBV12-3/TRBV12-4|NA
CASSLTPGRLGEYNEQFF
TGTGCCAGCAGTTTAACCCCAGGGAGGCTTGGGGAATACAATGAGCAGTTCTTC
>once|TRBJ2-5|15|TRBV3-1|TRBD2
CASSFSGSLQETQYF
TGTGCCAGCAGCTTCAGCGGGAGCCTCCAAGAGACCCAGTACTTC
>NA|TRBJ2-7|14|TRBV2|TRBD1
CASSGTGLLGEQYF
TGTGCCAGCAGTGGGACAGGGCTTCTGGGGGAGCAGTACTTC
>many|TRBJ2-2|15|TRBV5-1|TRBD1
CASSPRQGNTGELFF
TGTGCCAGCAGCCCAAGACAGGGGAATACCGGGGAGCTGTTTTTT
>few|TRBJ1-5|14|TRBV30|NA
CAWKRGRGNQPQHF
TGTGCCTGGAAGCGAGGGAGAGGCAATCAGCCCCAGCATTTT
>NA|TRBJ1-6|16|TRBV10-3|TRBD1
CAISENRGTYNSPLHF
TGTGCCATCAGTGAGAACAGGGGAACCTATAATTCACCCCTCCACTTT
>NA|TRBJ1-5|13|TRBV11-1|NA
CASSKGSNQPQHF
TGTGCCAGCAGCAAAGGTAGCAATCAGCCCCAGCATTTT
>NA|TRBJ2-1|19|TRBV7-8|NA
CASSLLGVREREGYNEQFF
TGTGCCAGCAGCTTATTAGGGGTCCGGGAACGGGAAGGGTACAATGAGCAGTTCTTC
>NA|TRBJ2-7|16|TRBV12-3/TRBV12-4|NA
CASSSPRDFDSYEQYF
TGTGCCAGCAGTTCCCCCCGGGACTTTGACTCCTACGAGCAGTACTTC
>NA|TRBJ2-2|14|TRBV7-8|NA
CASSANYPTGELFF
TGTGCCAGCAGCGCCAACTACCCCACCGGGGAGCTGTTTTTT
>many|TRBJ2-3|16|TRBV5-1|NA
CASSAGELVTSDTQYF
TGCGCCAGCAGCGCCGGGGAACTAGTGACATCAGATACGCAGTATTTT
>few|TRBJ1-1|12|TRBV5-5|NA
CASSLDLGDAFF
TGTGCCAGCAGCTTGGATTTGGGGGACGCTTTCTTT
>NA|TRBJ2-1|15|TRBV7-9|NA
CASSAFGGTPNEQFF
TGTGCCAGCAGCGCCTTTGGGGGTACCCCCAATGAGCAGTTCTTC
>medium-sized|TRBJ2-1|17|TRBV12-3/TRBV12-4|NA
CASSSPPGALSYNEQFF
TGTGCCAGCAGTTCCCCGCCCGGGGCACTCTCCTACAATGAGCAGTTCTTC
>NA|TRBJ2-1|16|TRBV27|TRBD2
CASSLSFLAGGNEQFF
TGTGCCAGCAGTTTATCGTTCTTGGCGGGAGGTAATGAGCAGTTCTTC
>many|TRBJ1-4|13|TRBV20-1|NA
CSARGGGSEKLFF
TGCAGTGCTAGAGGAGGGGGTAGCGAAAAACTGTTTTTT
>NA|TRBJ1-5|15|TRBV5-1|NA
CASSFEGGSNQPQHF
TGCGCCAGCAGCTTCGAGGGTGGGAGCAATCAGCCCCAGCATTTT
>NA|TRBJ2-6|15|TRBV12-3/TRBV12-4|NA
CASLDITSGANVLTF
TGTGCCAGCCTTGACATCACCTCTGGGGCCAACGTCCTGACTTTC
>few|TRBJ1-4|16|TRBV7-9|NA
CASSSQIIDINEKLFF
TGTGCCAGCAGCTCCCAGATTATAGACATTAATGAAAAACTGTTTTTT
>few|TRBJ2-1|14|TRBV12-3/TRBV12-4|NA
CASSPGSDYNEQFF
TGTGCCAGCAGCCCAGGGAGTGACTACAATGAGCAGTTCTTC
>few|TRBJ2-5|13|TRBV5-4|NA
CASSWEYQETQYF
TGTGCCAGCAGCTGGGAGTACCAAGAGACCCAGTACTTC
>NA|TRBJ1-6|12|TRBV27|NA
CASSTGGRQLHF
TGTGCCAGCAGCACTGGGGGCCGCCAACTCCACTTT
>many|TRBJ2-1|15|TRBV24-1|TRBD1
CATSAGQTSYNEQFF
TGTGCCACCAGTGCGGGACAGACCTCCTACAATGAGCAGTTCTTC
>many|TRBJ1-2|14|TRBV29-1|NA
CSVIRLEGLYGYTF
TGCAGCGTCATCCGCTTAGAGGGCCTCTATGGCTACACCTTC
>NA|TRBJ2-1|14|TRBV29-1|NA
CSVDSSSSYNEQFF
TGCAGCGTCGACAGCTCCAGCTCCTACAATGAGCAGTTCTTC
>few|TRBJ2-1|14|TRBV6-2/TRBV6-3|TRBD2
CASRASGGLHEQFF
TGTGCCAGCAGGGCTAGCGGGGGCCTACATGAGCAGTTCTTC
>few|TRBJ1-1|15|TRBV7-8|NA
CASSLASRMNTEAFF
TGTGCCAGCAGCTTAGCGAGTAGGATGAACACTGAAGCTTTCTTT
>few|TRBJ2-7|13|TRBV20-1|NA
CSARLGGGYEQYF
TGCAGTGCTCGACTCGGAGGCGGCTACGAGCAGTACTTC
>NA|TRBJ1-3|16|TRBV5-1|NA
CASSLAPGSGGNTIYF
TGCGCCAGCAGCTTGGCTCCTGGGAGCGGTGGAAACACCATATATTTT
>NA|TRBJ2-2|15|TRBV25-1|NA
CASSRVGLNTGELFF
TGTGCCAGCAGTCGTGTTGGGCTCAACACCGGGGAGCTGTTTTTT
>few|TRBJ1-2|13|TRBV28|NA
CASNPFWGYGYTF
TGTGCCAGCAACCCCTTCTGGGGCTACGGCTACACCTTC
>NA|TRBJ2-7|14|TRBV12-3/TRBV12-4|NA
CASSFGGWSYEQYF
TGTGCCAGCAGTTTTGGCGGGTGGTCCTACGAGCAGTACTTC
>NA|TRBJ2-1|16|TRBV12-3/TRBV12-4|NA
CASSLVLGNSYNEQFF
TGTGCCAGCAGTTTAGTTCTGGGGAATTCCTACAATGAGCAGTTCTTC
>few|TRBJ1-5|13|TRBV20-1|NA
CSGSNRVNQPQHF
TGCAGTGGATCTAACAGGGTAAATCAGCCCCAGCATTTT
>NA|TRBJ2-7|14|TRBV12-3/TRBV12-4|NA
CASSLGVDSYEQYF
TGTGCCAGCAGTTTGGGGGTCGACTCCTACGAGCAGTACTTC
>NA|TRBJ1-1|15|TRBV5-1|NA
CASSSRDEPNTEAFF
TGCGCCAGCAGCTCCAGAGACGAGCCGAACACTGAAGCTTTCTTT
>NA|TRBJ2-3|15|TRBV6-5|NA
CASSYGGKYTDTQYF
TGTGCCAGCAGTTACGGTGGCAAATACACAGATACGCAGTATTTT
>NA|TRBJ2-5|16|TRBV11-1|TRBD2
CASSLTWTSGGETQYF
TGTGCCAGCAGCTTAACCTGGACATCCGGGGGGGAGACCCAGTACTTC
>NA|TRBJ2-1|16|TRBV9|NA
CASSPQATSSYNEQFF
TGTGCCAGCAGCCCTCAGGCAACGAGCTCCTACAATGAGCAGTTCTTC
>few|TRBJ2-7|15|TRBV14|NA
CASSRRGLSSYEQYF
TGTGCCAGCAGCCGCCGGGGACTTAGCTCCTACGAGCAGTACTTC
>few|TRBJ2-4|10|TRBV7-9|NA
CAREEGIQYF
TGTGCCAGGGAGGAGGGCATTCAGTACTTC
>once|TRBJ1-4|17|TRBV5-1|TRBD1
CASSLATGEGPNEKLFF
TGCGCCAGCAGCTTGGCAACAGGGGAGGGGCCTAATGAAAAACTGTTTTTT
>NA|TRBJ1-6|15|TRBV7-8|NA
CASSLEGGLNSPLHF
TGTGCCAGCAGCTTAGAAGGGGGGCTTAATTCACCCCTCCACTTT
>NA|TRBJ2-5|17|TRBV6-5|TRBD1
CASSYSNLGQGRETQYF
TGTGCCAGCAGTTACTCGAATTTGGGACAGGGGAGAGAGACCCAGTACTTC
>NA|TRBJ1-5|17|TRBV27|NA
CASSLLRDARRNQPQHF
TGTGCCAGCAGTTTGCTTCGGGACGCCAGAAGGAATCAGCCCCAGCATTTT
>NA|TRBJ2-5|16|TRBV5-6|TRBD2
CASSSLLAGARETQYF
TGTGCCAGCAGCTCACTACTAGCGGGAGCTAGGGAGACCCAGTACTTC
>few|TRBJ2-1|16|TRBV5-1|TRBD2
CASSSLLAGVLNEQFF
TGCGCCAGCAGCTCCCTCCTAGCGGGTGTACTCAATGAGCAGTTCTTC
>few|TRBJ2-1|16|TRBV4-2|TRBD2
CASSQVRLAANNEQFF
TGTGCCAGCAGCCAAGTTCGACTAGCGGCCAACAATGAGCAGTTCTTC
>NA|TRBJ2-1|15|TRBV12-3/TRBV12-4|NA
CASSLLLSSYNEQFF
TGTGCCAGCAGTTTGCTTCTGAGCTCCTACAATGAGCAGTTCTTC
>few|TRBJ2-7|12|TRBV5-1|NA
CASSLTPSEQYF
TGCGCCAGCAGCTTGACTCCCAGCGAGCAGTACTTC
>many|TRBJ1-1|12|TRBV5-5|NA
CASSLVDTEAFF
TGTGCCAGCAGCTTGGTTGACACTGAAGCTTTCTTT